Listed here are 7 T cell receptor beta chains from one sample, sequenced in a study of blood T cell repertoires in COVID-19. Sequencing was performed with immunoSEQ multiplex PCR; in TCRdb, only in-frame clones are kept and a portion is missing. The sample lists roughly 140,000 clones; 80% to 90% were seen once. The sequencing sample was made of PBMCs or T cells enriched from blood (not recorded which). The receptors were gathered from a man in his 60s who had recovered from COVID-19.

This chain connects TRBV5-4 to TRBJ2-5; 12 bases agree with TRBD1. Trimming cost V 3 bases and J 5 bases; bases outside gene matches: 5. CDR1 and CDR2 (germline): SGHNT, YYREEE (reference sequence). The CDR3 has 15 residues. CDR3 sequence (DNA): TGTGCCAGCAGCTCCGGGACAGGGGGCTTGGAGACCCAGTACTTC. This encodes CASSSGTGGLETQYF.

J is TRBJ2-7 and V is TRBV19, with 11 bases that match TRBD1. Germline CDR1 reads LNHDA; CDR2 reads SQIVND (reference sequence). V trimming: 2 bases; J trimming: 6 bases; junction bases outside the gene matches: 3. The CDR3 contains 14 residues. CDR3 in amino acids: CASSIPGTGGEQYF. Here the CDR3 DNA reads TGTGCCAGTAGTATACCCGGGACAGGGGGCGAGCAGTACTTC. Full variable domain (remainder filled in from reference TRBV19 and TRBJ2-7): DGGITQSPKYLFRKEGQNVTLSCEQNLNHDAMYWYRQDPGQGLRLIYYSQIVNDFQKGDIAEGYSVSREKKESFPLTVTSAQKNPTAFYLCASSIPGTGGEQYFGPGTRLTVT.

The V gene is TRBV29-1, the J gene TRBJ1-1; D ambiguous. Trimming shortened V by 4 bases and J by 4 bases, and 13 bases separated the two germline ends. The germline V gene encodes CDR1 SQVTM and CDR2 ANQGSEA. This CDR3 is 13 amino acids long. CDR3 region: CSVGEGWGTEAFF. Written as DNA, the CDR3 is TGCAGCGTTGGGGAGGGTTGGGGCACTGAAGCTTTCTTT.

The chain couples TRBV2 to TRBJ2-4; 9 bases are a match to TRBD2. Germline assignment: CDR1 SNHLY and CDR2 FYNNEI. The trim removed 6 bases at V and 1 base at J, leaving 7 bases unmatched. The CDR3 spans 16 residues. The CDR3 reads CASRVAGEAAKNIQYF. Written as DNA, the CDR3 is TGTGCCAGCAGGGTAGCGGGGGAGGCTGCCAAAAACATTCAGTACTTC.

This clone turned up a few times. Mismatch with germline at one junction end may stem from a read error. The chain links TRBV5-6 to TRBJ1-2, with unresolved D. This CDR3 is 12 amino acids long. Germline CDR1 and CDR2: SGHDT and YYEEEE. The CDR3 DNA reads TGTGCCAGCAGGTTGGAGGAGGGTGGCTACACCTTC. Amino acids: CASRLEEGGYTF. The full variable domain, in which reference TRBV5-6 and TRBJ1-2 provide the parts outside the CDR3, is DAGVTQSPTHLIKTRGQQVTLRCSPKSGHDTVSWYQQALGQGPQFIFQYYEEEERQRGNFPDRFSGHQFPNYSSELNVNALLLGDSALYLCASRLEEGGYTFGSGTRLTVV.

This chain uses TRBV28 with TRBJ1-5; D not resolved. The CDR3 runs to 15 residues. Trimming removed 6 bases at V and 4 bases at J, with 16 bases between. Germline V CDR1 and CDR2: MDHEN, SYDVKM. The CDR3 DNA sequence: TGTGCCAGCAGAGTCCCCCGGGGTGTTAATCAGCCCCAGCATTTT. This gives the protein CASRVPRGVNQPQHF.

This chain joins TRBV28 and TRBJ2-1; the D gene is possibly TRBD2 (5 bases). V was shortened by 5 bases and J by 5 bases, with 16 bases between the two germline ends. The CDR3 is 15 residues long. Germline values: CDR1 MDHEN, CDR2 SYDVKM. The CDR3: CASSPPGVPNNEQFF. CDR3 DNA: TGTGCCAGCAGTCCCCCCGGGGTCCCTAACAATGAGCAGTTCTTC.